Following are 6 T cell receptor beta chains from one sample sequenced in a study of blood T cell repertoires in COVID-19. The protocol was immunoSEQ multiplex PCR, while the TCRdb copy is restricted to in-frame clones and leaves out a portion. The sample carries under 300,000 clones, 86% recorded once. Sequencing input: peripheral blood. The receptor source for this set is a man aged 30 to 39 who had recovered from COVID-19.

This chain uses TRBV7-9 with TRBJ1-2, with 7 bases matching TRBD1. CDR3 length: 18 residues. Germline V CDR1 and CDR2: SEHNR, FQNEAQ (reference sequence). After removal of 5 bases from V and 4 bases from J, the junction contained 19 bases not matched to a gene. The CDR3: CASSNSGGLDRASYGYTF. The CDR3 region has the DNA TGTGCCAGCAGCAACTCCGGGGGTCTTGACAGGGCTAGCTATGGCTACACCTTC. Full variable domain (outside the CDR3, taken from reference TRBV7-9 and TRBJ1-2): DTGVSQNPRHKITKRGQNVTFRCDPISEHNRLYWYRQTLGQGPEFLTYFQNEAQLEKSRLLSDRFSAERPKGSFSTLEIQRTEQGDSAMYLCASSNSGGLDRASYGYTFGSGTRLTVV.

The chain joins TRBV15 to TRBJ1-5; D unclear. Germline V gene sequence: CDR1 LNHNV, CDR2 YYDKDF (reference sequence). With 1 base removed from V and 0 bases from J, the gap between germline ends came to 7 bases. This CDR3 is 15 amino acids long. DNA for the CDR3: TGTGCCACCAGCAGAGGACTATATAGCAATCAGCCCCAGCATTTT. Amino acids: CATSRGLYSNQPQHF.

The CDR3 region has the DNA TGTGCCAGCAGCTTAGGCGGTACAACTAATGAAAAACTGTTTTTT. This gives the protein CASSLGGTTNEKLFF. The chain recombines TRBV7-9 with TRBJ1-4; D gene unclear. The CDR3 runs 15 residues. Germline CDR1 reads SEHNR; CDR2 reads FQNEAQ (reference sequence). V was pared by 1 base and J by 0 bases, with 6 bases between.

This chain links TRBV10-2 with TRBJ2-7; 12 bases are shared with TRBD1. The germline gives CDR1 WSHSY, CDR2 SAAADI. The CDR3 has 18 residues. The V gene end was trimmed by 3 bases and the J gene end by 2 bases; junction bases not matched to a gene: 11. In DNA form, the CDR3 reads TGCGCCAGCAGTGATCCAGGGACAGGGGGCGCGCGGCCCTACGAGCAGTACTTC. Encoded protein: CASSDPGTGGARPYEQYF.

This clone was counted only a few times. The chain carries TRBV14 and TRBJ2-2, with 9 positions matching TRBD2. Germline lookup yields CDR1 SGHDN and CDR2 FVKESK. The CDR3 consists of 20 residues. V was clipped by 5 bases and J by 0 bases; unmatched bases: 16. Here the CDR3 DNA reads TGTGCCAGCAGCTTGGTTGAGGGGCTAGCGGGGCCCCCGAACACCGGGGAGCTGTTTTTT. Residues: CASSLVEGLAGPPNTGELFF.

The chain is built from TRBV28 and TRBJ2-1; TRBD2 agrees at 10 bases. Germline trimming cut 7 bases from V and 5 bases from J; bases unmatched to any gene: 8. Germline V CDR1 and CDR2: MDHEN, SYDVKM. This CDR3 comprises 15 residues. CDR3 sequence: CASIFPSGGHNEQFF. The CDR3, as DNA: TGTGCCAGCATCTTCCCTAGCGGGGGCCACAATGAGCAGTTCTTC.